This T cell receptor (beta chain) is drawn from a study of radiotherapy plus CTLA-4 blockade in lung cancer. Assay: immunoSEQ multiplex PCR; the TCRdb copy retains only in-frame clones and omits some. The sample has under 15,000 clones; around 84% are singletons. This clone was recorded a few times. The antigen is not known. Study-level points and caveats: Among reported predictors of response, early blood T cell clone dynamics with interferon-beta performed best. Among blood TCR repertoires after radiotherapy plus ipilimumab, tumor-derived clones expanded.

This TCR was sampled from a human donor with non-small cell lung cancer that progressed on radiotherapy plus ipilimumab. This material consisted of peripheral blood, taken from a patient treated with radiotherapy plus ipilimumab.

In nucleotides, the CDR3 is TGTGCCAGCAGCCCCTTCGGAGGTGGCTACACCTTC. Amino acids: CASSPFGGGYTF. The chain is built from TRBV7-2 and TRBJ1-2, with no clear D. The germline V and J ends were trimmed by 5 bases and 7 bases, with 11 bases remaining between them. CDR1 and CDR2 from the germline V gene are SGHTA and FQGNSA. This CDR3 has 12 residues.